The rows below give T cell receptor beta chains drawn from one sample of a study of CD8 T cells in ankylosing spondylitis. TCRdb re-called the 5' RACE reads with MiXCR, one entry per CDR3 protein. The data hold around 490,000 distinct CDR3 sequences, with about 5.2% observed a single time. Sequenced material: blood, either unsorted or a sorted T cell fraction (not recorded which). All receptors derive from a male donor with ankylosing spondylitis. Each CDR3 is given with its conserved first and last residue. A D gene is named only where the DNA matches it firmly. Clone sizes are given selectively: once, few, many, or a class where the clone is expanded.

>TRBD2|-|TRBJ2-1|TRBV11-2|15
CASSVRTSGWNEQFF
TGTGCCAGCAGCGTAAGGACTAGCGGGTGGAATGAGCAGTTCTTC
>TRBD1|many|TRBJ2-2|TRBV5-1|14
CASQGQGMSGELFF
TGCGCCAGCCAAGGACAGGGGATGAGCGGGGAGCTGTTTTTT
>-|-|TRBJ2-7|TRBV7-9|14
CASSLLGTQGEQYF
TGTGCCAGCAGCTTATTGGGGACCCAAGGCGAGCAGTACTTC
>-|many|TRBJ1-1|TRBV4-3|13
CASSQYDREKAFF
TGCGCCAGCAGCCAATACGACAGAGAGAAAGCTTTCTTT
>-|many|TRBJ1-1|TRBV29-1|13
CSVRGGRNTEAFF
TGCAGCGTCCGGGGGGGCAGAAACACTGAAGCTTTCTTT
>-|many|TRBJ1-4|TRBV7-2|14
CASSFQGASEKLFF
TGTGCCAGCAGCTTCCAGGGAGCATCGGAAAAACTGTTTTTT
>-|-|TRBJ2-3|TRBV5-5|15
CASSPITTSTDTQYF
TGTGCCAGCAGCCCTATAACCACTAGCACAGATACGCAGTATTTT
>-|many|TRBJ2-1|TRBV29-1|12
CSVLARDNEQFF
TGCAGCGTTCTGGCAAGGGACAATGAGCAGTTCTTC
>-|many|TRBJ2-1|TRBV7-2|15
CASSLSQGGYNEQFF
TGTGCCAGCAGCTTAAGTCAGGGCGGCTACAATGAGCAGTTCTTC
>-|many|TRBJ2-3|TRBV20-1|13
CSATNMGTDTQYF
TGCAGTGCTACCAATATGGGCACAGATACGCAGTATTTT
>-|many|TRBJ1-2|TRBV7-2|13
CASSLNSHYGYTF
TGTGCCAGCAGCTTAAACAGCCACTATGGCTACACCTTC
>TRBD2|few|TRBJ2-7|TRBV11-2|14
CASRPTSGRLEQYF
TGTGCCAGCAGGCCGACTAGCGGGAGGCTCGAGCAGTACTTC
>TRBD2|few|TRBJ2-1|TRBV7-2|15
CASSFQAGGGNEQFF
TGTGCCAGCAGCTTCCAAGCGGGGGGGGGTAATGAGCAGTTCTTC
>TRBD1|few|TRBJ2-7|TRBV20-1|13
CSARGGTVYEQYF
TGCAGTGCTAGAGGAGGGACAGTCTACGAGCAGTACTTC
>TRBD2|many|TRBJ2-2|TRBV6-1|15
CASFTSGRATGELFF
TGTGCCAGCTTTACAAGCGGGAGGGCCACCGGGGAGCTGTTTTTT
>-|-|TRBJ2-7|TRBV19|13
CASRPRGSPEQYF
TGTGCCAGTAGACCACGGGGGTCTCCCGAGCAGTACTTC
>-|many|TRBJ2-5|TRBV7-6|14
CASSLAGSVKTQYF
TGTGCCAGCAGCTTAGCCGGGAGTGTGAAGACCCAGTACTTC
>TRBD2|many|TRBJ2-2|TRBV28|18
CASTHPGLAGAYTGELFF
TGTGCCAGCACTCACCCGGGACTAGCGGGAGCGTACACCGGGGAGCTGTTTTTT
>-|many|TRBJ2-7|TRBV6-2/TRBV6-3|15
CASRQTRTHSYEQYF
TGTGCCAGCAGACAAACTCGAACCCATTCCTACGAGCAGTACTTC
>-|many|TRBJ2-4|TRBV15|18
CATSRDPGDPEGKNIQYF
TGTGCCACCAGCAGAGATCCGGGAGACCCAGAGGGCAAAAACATTCAGTACTTC
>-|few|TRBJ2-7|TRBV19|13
CASGRGSAYEQYF
TGTGCCAGTGGACGGGGCTCTGCCTACGAGCAGTACTTC
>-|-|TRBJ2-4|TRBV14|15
CASSQLQLAKNIQYF
TGTGCCAGCAGCCAACTACAGCTAGCCAAAAACATTCAGTACTTC
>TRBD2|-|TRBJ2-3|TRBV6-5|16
CASSWRREAPTDTQYF
TGTGCCAGCAGTTGGAGGCGGGAGGCGCCCACAGATACGCAGTATTTT
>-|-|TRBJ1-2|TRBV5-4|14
CASSPGLLIYGYTF
TGTGCCAGCAGCCCCGGCCTACTCATCTATGGCTACACCTTC
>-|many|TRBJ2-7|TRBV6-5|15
CASSSWARGTYEQYF
TGTGCCAGCAGTTCATGGGCCCGGGGAACCTACGAGCAGTACTTC
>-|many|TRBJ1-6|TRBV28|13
CASSPFGDSPLHF
TGTGCCAGCAGTCCCTTTGGCGATTCACCCCTCCACTTT
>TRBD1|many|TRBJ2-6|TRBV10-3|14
CAITGQERANVLTF
TGTGCCATTACCGGACAGGAGAGAGCCAACGTCCTGACTTTC
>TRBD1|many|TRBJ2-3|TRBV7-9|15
CASSPGQGGADTQYF
TGTGCCAGCAGCCCTGGACAGGGGGGGGCAGATACGCAGTATTTT
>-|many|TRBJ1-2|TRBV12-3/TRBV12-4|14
CASSQRQISGGYTF
TGTGCCAGCAGTCAAAGACAGATCTCGGGAGGCTACACCTTC
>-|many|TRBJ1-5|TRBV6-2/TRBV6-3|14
CASSYVGIDQPQHF
TGTGCCAGCAGTTACGTTGGGATCGATCAGCCCCAGCATTTT
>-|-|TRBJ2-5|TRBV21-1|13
CASSKRLQETQYF
TGTGCCAGCAGCAAAAGATTGCAAGAGACCCAGTACTTC
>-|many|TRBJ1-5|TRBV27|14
CASSLVPSNQPQHF
TGTGCCAGCAGTTTGGTTCCTAGCAATCAGCCCCAGCATTTT
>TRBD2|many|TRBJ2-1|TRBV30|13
CAWNGLARNEQFF
TGTGCCTGGAATGGACTAGCGAGGAATGAGCAGTTCTTC
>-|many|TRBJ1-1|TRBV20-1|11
CSARLDSPAFF
TGCAGTGCTAGATTGGACAGCCCGGCTTTCTTT
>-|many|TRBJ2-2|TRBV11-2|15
CASSPRDLLTGELFF
TGTGCCAGCAGCCCCCGGGACCTACTCACCGGGGAGCTGTTTTTT
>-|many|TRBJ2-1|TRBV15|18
CATSRDRTGPTTGNEQFF
TGTGCCACCAGCAGAGATCGCACGGGGCCGACCACGGGGAATGAGCAGTTCTTC
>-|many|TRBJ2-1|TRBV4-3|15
CASSLTDLSYNEQFF
TGCGCCAGCAGCCTCACGGACTTGTCCTACAATGAGCAGTTCTTC
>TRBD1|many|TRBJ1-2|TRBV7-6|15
CASSLTQGDNYGYTF
TGTGCCAGCAGCCTCACCCAGGGGGATAACTATGGCTACACCTTC
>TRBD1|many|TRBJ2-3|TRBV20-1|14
CSARVPGGPDTQYF
TGCAGTGCTAGAGTCCCAGGGGGTCCGGATACGCAGTATTTT
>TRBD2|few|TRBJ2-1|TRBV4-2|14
CASSQRGVTNEQFF
TGTGCCAGCAGCCAGCGGGGGGTTACAAATGAGCAGTTCTTC
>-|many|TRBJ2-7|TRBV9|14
CASSVSGQSYEQYF
TGTGCCAGCAGCGTGAGCGGGCAGTCCTACGAGCAGTACTTC
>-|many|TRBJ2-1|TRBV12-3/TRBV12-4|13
CASSFYSVNEQFF
TGTGCCAGCAGTTTCTACAGTGTCAATGAGCAGTTCTTC
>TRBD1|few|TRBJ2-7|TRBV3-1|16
CASSPSGPGGFYEQYF
TGTGCCAGCAGCCCTTCCGGGCCAGGGGGCTTCTACGAGCAGTACTTC
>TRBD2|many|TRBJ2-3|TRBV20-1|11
CSASPGTSGYF
TGCAGTGCTTCCCCTGGGACTAGTGGGTATTTT
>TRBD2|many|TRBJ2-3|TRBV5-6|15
CASSSSGMRTDTQYF
TGTGCCAGCAGCTCTAGCGGGATGAGGACAGATACGCAGTATTTT
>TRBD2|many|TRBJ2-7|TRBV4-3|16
CASSQFLAGAAGEQYF
TGCGCCAGCAGCCAGTTTTTAGCGGGAGCCGCCGGCGAGCAGTACTTC
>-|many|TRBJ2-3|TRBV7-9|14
CASSNDGVTDTQYF
TGTGCCAGCAGCAACGACGGGGTGACAGATACGCAGTATTTT
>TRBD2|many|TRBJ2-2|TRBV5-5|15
CASNRGLATSGELFF
TGTGCCAGCAACCGGGGACTAGCAACGAGCGGGGAGCTGTTTTTT
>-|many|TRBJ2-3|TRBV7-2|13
CASSLGPPNTQYF
TGTGCCAGCAGCTTAGGTCCACCCAATACGCAGTATTTT
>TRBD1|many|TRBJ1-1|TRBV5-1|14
CASSSTGTGSRAFF
TGCGCCAGCAGCTCAACCGGGACAGGTTCGAGGGCTTTCTTT
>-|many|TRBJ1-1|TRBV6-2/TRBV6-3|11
CASSSGGGAFF
TGTGCCAGCAGTTCGGGGGGGGGAGCTTTCTTT
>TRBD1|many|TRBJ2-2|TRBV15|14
CATSRGTGSGELFF
TGTGCCACCAGCAGAGGGACAGGGTCCGGGGAGCTGTTTTTT
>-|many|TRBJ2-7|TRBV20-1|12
CSARLGVYEQYF
TGCAGTGCTAGGTTAGGGGTTTACGAGCAGTACTTC
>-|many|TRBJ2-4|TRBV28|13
CASSRGPWDIQYF
TGTGCCAGCAGTCGAGGACCGTGGGACATTCAGTACTTC
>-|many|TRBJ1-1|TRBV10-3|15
CAISESVGENTEAFF
TGTGCCATCAGTGAGTCGGTCGGAGAAAACACTGAAGCTTTCTTT
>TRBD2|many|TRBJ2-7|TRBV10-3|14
CAISDGGGTYEQYF
TGTGCCATCAGTGACGGCGGGGGGACTTACGAGCAGTACTTC
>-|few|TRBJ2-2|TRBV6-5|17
CASGGRSRDRNTGELFF
TGTGCCAGCGGGGGGCGATCACGGGACAGAAACACCGGGGAGCTGTTTTTT
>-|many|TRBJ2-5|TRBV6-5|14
CASSYSLGFQTQYF
TGTGCCAGCAGTTACTCGTTGGGGTTTCAGACCCAGTACTTC